This T cell receptor beta chain derives from a study of CXCR3-negative and CXCR3-positive naive CD8 T cells. Study-level findings and limits: Against CXCR3-negative naive cells, CXCR3-positive naive cells showed more hydrophobic TRB CDR3s.

At around 300,000 cells each, triplicate sorts were carried out for each CD8+ T cell subset. As to this clonotype: Its antigen is currently unknown.

Via 5' RACE with UMI labels, TRB cDNA libraries were prepared. TCRdb reanalyzed the 5' RACE reads, giving one entry per CDR3 protein sequence and no DNA. In all, the sample yields around 81,000 distinct CDR3 sequences. The receptor was derived from a human donor in good health. Some clones in this sample may be carry-over from other donors' samples. The sample comprised naive CXCR3- CD8+ T cells from blood. Subset here: CD45RO-CCR7+CD27+CD95- naive CD8+ T cells lacking CXCR3 (TNR3-).

The CDR3 sequence is CSARPGTYEQYF. J is TRBJ2-7 and V is TRBV20-1; as DNA is missing, the TRBD1 call by TCRdb cannot be tested. Germline lookup yields CDR1 DFQATT and CDR2 SNEGSKA (reference sequence). The length of the CDR3 is 12 residues.